Each of the 23 T cell receptor beta chains below was sequenced from the same sample in a study of control samples from healthy donors and cancer patients (dated by TCRdb to between 2020 and 2021). Library construction relied on the immunoSEQ multiplex PCR assay. TCRdb's version of the immuneACCESS table is confined to in-frame rearrangements and falls short of the full clone set. An unresolved V gene accounts for under half of the shortfall where checked; the remainder is of unknown origin. The sample table holds about 94,000 clones, of which less than 95% were seen once. The leading ten clones occupy more than 3.5% of the sample. Sequenced sample: blood. These receptors all come from a woman between 18 and 29 years old in good health.

The chain uses TRBV2 and TRBJ2-5, with D tentatively TRBD2 (5 bases). V lost 4 bases and J lost 3, with 15 bases in between. The CDR3 spans 15 residues. CDR1 is SNHLY and CDR2 is FYNNEI in the germline V gene. In nucleotides, the CDR3 is TGTGCCAGCAGTGGTTTGCGGGTGGTTAAAGAGACCCAGTACTTC. Its translation: CASSGLRVVKETQYF.

Only one count was recorded for this clone. The V and J genes are TRBV5-1 and TRBJ2-3, with a tentative D call TRBD1 (6 bases). CDR1 SGHRS and CDR2 YFSETQ come from the germline V gene. The CDR3 loop spans 14 amino acids. V was clipped by 5 bases and J by 2 bases, with 12 bases between them. The CDR3 region has the DNA TGCGCCAGCAGGATACAGGGTACCACAGATACGCAGTATTTT. Translated, it gives CASRIQGTTDTQYF.

In DNA form, the CDR3 reads TGCACCAGCAGCCAATGGGAGTCCAGGAGCGGCAATCAGCCCCAGCATTTT. This sequence encodes CTSSQWESRSGNQPQHF. The chain couples TRBV1 to TRBJ1-5. TRBV1 is listed as a pseudogene. This CDR3 comprises 17 residues.

The chain links TRBV3-1 (or the pseudogene TRBV3-2) to TRBJ2-3; D gene unclear. The germline CDR1 and CDR2 sequences are LGHDT and YNNKEL (reference sequence). Between the trimmed V and J ends, which lost 5 bases and 1 base, there was a span of 10 bases. The CDR3 runs to 14 residues. The CDR3 here is CASSGDGGTDTQYF. In DNA form, the CDR3 reads TGTGCCAGCAGCGGGGATGGGGGCACAGATACGCAGTATTTT.

In regard to this clone: The junction departs from the called germline gene at one end, perhaps through a read error. This sequence joins TRBV29-1 and TRBJ1-2; no clear D gene. The CDR3 is 12 residues long. The germline V gene encodes CDR1 SQVTM and CDR2 ANQGSEA. CDR3 in amino acids: CSVEVGVYGYTF. For the CDR3, the DNA is TGCAGCGTGGAAGTTGGGGTCTATGGCTACACCTTC.

This rearrangement joins TRBV4-1 to TRBJ1-1; 9 positions match TRBD1. The CDR3 covers 17 residues. V shed 3 bases and J 4 bases; nucleotides not matched to a gene: 12. The germline V gene encodes CDR1 MGHRA and CDR2 YSYEKL. The CDR3 loop reads CASSQDRGLLLGTEAFF. CDR3 DNA sequence: TGCGCCAGCAGCCAGGACAGGGGACTCCTCCTAGGCACTGAAGCTTTCTTT.

This chain joins TRBV4-1 and TRBJ2-3, with unresolved D. CDR1 and CDR2 from the germline V gene are MGHRA and YSYEKL. Deletions cut 5 bases from V and 0 bases from J, with 15 bases between. The CDR3 extends over 16 amino acids. The CDR3 DNA is TGCGCCAGCAGCTCCCGGGCCACCCCTAGCACAGATACGCAGTATTTT. Translated, it gives CASSSRATPSTDTQYF.

V and J are TRBV10-3 and TRBJ1-2; 7 bases line up with TRBD1. The CDR3 runs 14 residues. J lost 1 base, V lost 6 bases, and 5 bases had no gene match. The germline V gene encodes CDR1 ENHRY and CDR2 SYGVKD. CDR3: CAISQGENNYGYTF. The DNA of the CDR3 is TGTGCCATCAGCCAGGGGGAGAATAACTATGGCTACACCTTC.

The chain joins TRBV11-2 to TRBJ2-2; the match to TRBD1 covers 10 bases. Germline V gene sequence: CDR1 SGHAT, CDR2 FQNNGV. V shed 1 base and J 5 bases; nucleotides not matched to a gene: 4. CDR3 length equals 16 residues. CDR3 region: CASSLAPGQGTGELFF. CDR3 nucleotide sequence: TGTGCCAGCAGCTTAGCTCCGGGACAGGGGACCGGGGAGCTGTTTTTT.

This chain joins TRBV6-1 and TRBJ1-1; maybe TRBD1 (5 bases). V was trimmed by 1 base and J by 1 base, leaving 7 bases between them. Germline loops: CDR1 MNHNS, CDR2 SASEGT. The CDR3 loop spans 14 amino acids. The CDR3 coding sequence is TGTGCCAGCAGTGAAGTAACAGGGAACACTGAAGCTTTCTTT. The encoded protein is CASSEVTGNTEAFF.

This chain uses TRBV7-9 with TRBJ1-2; maybe TRBD1 (5 bases). Germline V gene data show CDR1 as SEHNR and CDR2 as FQNEAQ (reference sequence). V dropped 0 bases and J dropped 4 bases, with 18 bases sitting between them. The CDR3 runs to 17 residues. CDR3 protein: CASSLALSRGRGYGYTF. CDR3 DNA sequence: TGTGCCAGCAGCTTAGCCTTATCGCGCGGTAGGGGCTATGGCTACACCTTC.

This clone was counted only a few times. The genes are TRBV7-8 and TRBJ2-7, with 8 bases identical to TRBD2. The trim removed 4 bases at V and 3 bases at J, leaving 8 bases unmatched. The CDR3 consists of 15 residues. The germline V gene has CDR1 SGHVS and CDR2 FQNEAQ. CDR3 residues: CASSSGGSGHYEQYF. The CDR3, as DNA: TGTGCCAGCAGCTCGGGGGGGTCAGGGCACTACGAGCAGTACTTC. The variable domain in full, completed from reference TRBV7-8 and TRBJ2-7, reads GAGVSQSPRYKVAKRGQDVALRCDPISGHVSLFWYQQALGQGPEFLTYFQNEAQLDKSGLPSDRFFAERPEGSVSTLKIQRTQQEDSAVYLCASSSGGSGHYEQYFGPGTRLTVT.

The chain recombines TRBV5-1 with TRBJ1-4; 8 bases line up with TRBD1. Per germline, CDR1 SGHRS and CDR2 YFSETQ. This CDR3 region has 14 residues. The V segment lost 5 bases and the J segment 3 bases; nucleotides outside the gene matches: 3. For the CDR3, the DNA is TGCGCCAGCAGACAGGGGGGAGCTAATGAAAAACTGTTTTTT. It translates to CASRQGGANEKLFF.

The rearrangement links TRBV4-1 to TRBJ1-1; 7 nucleotides match TRBD1. Losses at the gene ends were 1 base for V and 3 bases for J; bases not matched to a gene: 11. The CDR3 loop spans 17 amino acids. The germline CDR1 and CDR2 sequences are MGHRA and YSYEKL. CDR3 nucleotide sequence: TGCGCCAGCAGCCAAGTAATAGGGGGCAGGGGGGACACTGAAGCTTTCTTT. Amino acids: CASSQVIGGRGDTEAFF.

The V call is TRBV5-1, the J call TRBJ1-2; the D is unclear. V was trimmed by 0 bases and J by 5 bases, leaving 5 bases between them. The CDR3 extends over 12 amino acids. From germline, CDR1 is SGHRS and CDR2 YFSETQ. The CDR3: CASSLAGYGYTF. The CDR3, as DNA: TGCGCCAGCAGCTTGGCGGGTTATGGCTACACCTTC.

Worth noting for this clone: This CDR3 fails to terminate in the conserved phenylalanine or tryptophan, so it likely reflects a read error. The CDR3 bases are TGTGCCAGCAGCTCCCAGGAGAACACTGAAGCTTTCCTT. It is translated as CASSSQENTEAFL. The chain combines TRBV7-3 with TRBJ1-1; the D is unclear. Germline CDR1 reads SGHTA; CDR2 reads FQGTGA. V was clipped by 4 bases and J by 1 base, with 7 bases between them. The CDR3 sequence is 13 residues long.

The chain uses TRBV7-9 and TRBJ2-5, with D perhaps matching TRBD1 (6 bases). CDR3 length: 16 residues. CDR1 is SEHNR and CDR2 is FQNEAQ in the germline V gene (reference sequence). Trimming removed 2 bases from V and 5 bases from J, with 18 bases in between. CDR3 protein: CASSLPRDPGEETQYF. In DNA form, the CDR3 reads TGTGCCAGCAGCTTACCCCGGGACCCAGGGGAGGAGACCCAGTACTTC.

The J gene is TRBJ1-2, the V gene TRBV6-5; 7 bases fit TRBD1. V shed 6 bases and J 7 bases; nucleotides not matched to a gene: 11. CDR3 length equals 14 residues. Germline V gene data show CDR1 as MNHEY and CDR2 as SVGAGI. The DNA of the CDR3 is TGTGCCAGCAGCCAGACAGGGTATATGCGTGGCTACACCTTC. Its protein product is CASSQTGYMRGYTF.

V and J are TRBV4-2 and TRBJ2-1; 11 bases agree with TRBD2. The CDR3 consists of 16 residues. With V trimmed by 4 bases and J by 7 bases, 9 bases remained unmatched. CDR1 is LGHNA and CDR2 is YNFKEQ in the germline V gene. CDR3 sequence: CASSRPSGGPWNEQFF. Written as DNA, the CDR3 is TGTGCCAGCAGCCGACCTAGCGGGGGGCCTTGGAATGAGCAGTTCTTC.

The genes are TRBV9 and TRBJ2-7; 9 bases fit TRBD2. With V trimmed by 0 bases and J by 5 bases, 9 bases remained unmatched. Germline CDR1 and CDR2: SGDLS and YYNGEE. The CDR3 runs to 16 residues. The CDR3 DNA is TGTGCCAGCAGCGTAGATAAGGGGACTAGCACCGACGAGCAGTACTTC. As protein: CASSVDKGTSTDEQYF.

The chain joins TRBV9 to TRBJ1-1; no clear D gene. The CDR3 covers 15 residues. V was shortened by 3 bases and J by 6 bases, with 18 bases between the two germline ends. Germline values: CDR1 SGDLS, CDR2 YYNGEE. DNA of the CDR3: TGTGCCAGCAGCGGAGCCATCTATGGAAGTTCTGAAGCTTTCTTT. This gives the protein CASSGAIYGSSEAFF.

The chain links TRBV19 to TRBJ1-5; the D gene is possibly TRBD1 (5 bases). The CDR3 runs to 14 residues. V dropped 4 bases and J dropped 8 bases, with 15 bases sitting between them. Germline V CDR1 and CDR2: LNHDA, SQIVND (reference sequence). The CDR3 region is CASSKTTVIEPQHF. In DNA form, the CDR3 reads TGTGCCAGTAGTAAAACGACAGTAATCGAGCCCCAGCATTTT.

The chain has TRBV7-9 and TRBJ1-5; D is ambiguous. The germline V and J ends were trimmed by 4 bases and 0 bases, with 10 bases remaining between them. In germline, CDR1 is SEHNR, CDR2 FQNEAQ (reference sequence). The CDR3 spans 15 residues. The CDR3 DNA follows: TGTGCCAGCAGCTCGACTAGGGATAGCAATCAGCCCCAGCATTTT. Protein sequence: CASSSTRDSNQPQHF. Drawing the rest from reference TRBV7-9 and TRBJ1-5, the complete variable domain is DTGVSQNPRHKITKRGQNVTFRCDPISEHNRLYWYRQTLGQGPEFLTYFQNEAQLEKSRLLSDRFSAERPKGSFSTLEIQRTEQGDSAMYLCASSSTRDSNQPQHFGDGTRLSIL.